These T cell receptor beta chains were read from a single sample in a study of blood T cell repertoires in COVID-19. Sequencing was performed with immunoSEQ multiplex PCR; in TCRdb, only in-frame clones are kept and a portion is missing. The table includes about 120,000 clones, 85% to 90% detected once. The sample was peripheral blood. These receptors came from a man aged 65 to 85 who had recovered from COVID-19. CDR3s include the opening cysteine and the closing phenylalanine or tryptophan. The D gene is left open where the match is weak. A row's size may be missing; if present it is once, few, many or a size class.

.	TRBV4-2	TRBD2	TRBJ2-1	TGTGCCAGCAGCCAAAGAGGCGAGGGACTAGGGGCCAATGAGCAGTTCTTC	CASSQRGEGLGANEQFF
.	TRBV30	.	TRBJ2-7	TGTGCCTGGGGCCTAGTGTACGAGCAGTACTTC	CAWGLVYEQYF
.	TRBV7-2	.	TRBJ2-1	TGTGCCAGCAGCTTACAAGCCCTAGCGTTAGCCTACAATGAGCAGTTCTTC	CASSLQALALAYNEQFF
.	TRBV5-1	TRBD2	TRBJ2-5	TGCGCCAGCAGCTCGGGACTAGCGGGAGTTGTACAAGAGACCCAGTACTTC	CASSSGLAGVVQETQYF
.	TRBV7-9	TRBD1	TRBJ2-3	TGTGCCAGCAGCTATTACGGGACAGGCACAGATACGCAGTATTTT	CASSYYGTGTDTQYF
.	TRBV9	.	TRBJ1-1	TGTGCCAGCAGCATCGGGACTGAAGCTTTCTTT	CASSIGTEAFF
once	TRBV4-2	.	TRBJ1-3	TGTGCCAGCAGCCAAGATTGGGGCGGCTCTGGAAACACCATATATTTT	CASSQDWGGSGNTIYF
.	TRBV15	.	TRBJ2-5	TGTGCCACCAGCAGAGATTTATCCTTATCTCAGGGGACCCAGTACTTC	CATSRDLSLSQGTQYF
once	TRBV3-1/TRBV3-2	.	TRBJ1-5	TGTGCCAGCAGCCAAGTATTCGGGTTCAATCAGCCCCAGCATTTT	CASSQVFGFNQPQHF
.	TRBV7-8	TRBD1	TRBJ2-7	TGTGCCAGCAGCTTAGTAGGGACAGGGTACGACGAGCAGTACTTC	CASSLVGTGYDEQYF